This TCR beta chain was observed in a study of human T cells and chemical hapten exposure. Overall study findings and caveats: After DPC sensitization, TCRs above 1 in 1000 frequency showed no change.

This clonotype is medium-sized by share. Antigen unknown. Germline loops: CDR1 DFQATT, CDR2 SNEGSKA (reference sequence). The junction had 11 bases not matched to a gene; V was cut back by 1 base and J by 4 bases. The CDR3 loop spans 17 amino acids. The time point: patch test 2, 6 weeks after DPC sensitization. The treatment denotes: therapeutic diphenylcyclopropenone sensitization with weekly scalp DPC. MiXCR, applied by TCRdb to the RACE reads, yields one record per CDR3 protein. This table holds about 69,000 distinct CDR3 sequences, around 10% found once. The input for sequencing was whole blood, taken in connection with sensitization to the hapten diphenylcyclopropenone (DPC). This sequence was found in a woman aged 50 to 60 with alopecia areata. Some clones in this sample may be carry-over from other donors' samples. The chain couples TRBV20-1 to TRBJ2-1; 9 bases map to TRBD2. DNA of the CDR3: TGCAGTGCTAGAGCGCCTGCGGGAGGGCCCCCTTACAATGAGCAGTTCTTC. It encodes CSARAPAGGPPYNEQFF.